Presented here are 17 T cell receptor beta chains from one specimen sequenced in a study of beta chain features in type 1 diabetes. The authors reverse transcribed all of the isolated RNA, so sequencing captured expressed TCRB transcripts. Some clones are missing from TCRdb's copy, which holds only in-frame ones; the method was immunoSEQ multiplex PCR. This table holds about 700,000 clones, around 15% found once. Study-wide results and limits: In all four CD4+ subsets, TCRB CDR3 length was significantly, moderately reduced in type 1 diabetes.

These TCRs' antigens remain unknown. Sequencing input: naive CD4+ T cells from blood. The receptors come from a man aged 18 to 30 with type 1 diabetes.

This clone was observed a few times. The CDR3 DNA reads TGTGCCAGCAGCTCACGGCAGGGACTAGCGGGTTACAATGAGCAGTTCTTC. This sequence encodes CASSSRQGLAGYNEQFF. This chain connects TRBV5-4 to TRBJ2-1, with TRBD2 matching 12 bases. Germline lookup yields CDR1 SGHNT and CDR2 YYREEE (reference sequence). The J segment lost 4 bases and the V segment lost 3 bases, leaving 8 bases of the junction unmatched. The CDR3 has 17 amino acids.

This clone appeared a few times. This chain joins TRBV13 and TRBJ2-7, with 10 bases that match TRBD1. The CDR3 has 15 residues. Germline CDR1 reads PRHDT; CDR2 reads FYEKMQ (reference sequence). V dropped 5 bases and J dropped 3; count of bases not matched to a gene: 7. This chain's CDR3 is CASSPGTGVNYEQYF. For the CDR3, the DNA is TGTGCCAGCAGCCCCGGGACAGGGGTTAACTACGAGCAGTACTTC.

The chain is built from TRBV5-8 and TRBJ1-5, with unresolved D. The CDR3 sequence is 16 residues long. Trimming removed 6 bases from V and 1 base from J, with 17 bases in between. Germline-derived CDR1 and CDR2 are SGHTS and YDEGEE. CDR3 residues: CASTQVGWSSNQPQHF. The DNA for the CDR3 is TGTGCCAGCACCCAGGTGGGTTGGTCGAGCAATCAGCCCCAGCATTTT.

This rearrangement joins TRBV18 to TRBJ1-2; D uncertain. CDR3 length equals 15 residues. V was cut by 2 bases and J by 6 bases, with 16 bases left in between. CDR1 and CDR2 from the germline V gene are KGHSH and LQKENI. The CDR3 DNA sequence: TGTGCCAGCTCACCAGTGGTTCTGGCAGGTGATGGCTACACCTTC. Translating gives CASSPVVLAGDGYTF.

The chain links TRBV10-3 to TRBJ1-2; no reliable D call. The CDR3 is made up of 14 amino acids. Germline CDR1 reads ENHRY; CDR2 reads SYGVKD. V lost 5 bases and J lost 0, with 10 bases in between. The CDR3 reads CAISMTMPNYGYTF. CDR3 nucleotide sequence: TGTGCCATCAGTATGACGATGCCTAACTATGGCTACACCTTC.

This clone was picked up a small number of times. This chain links TRBV10-3 with TRBJ2-7; D possibly uses TRBD1 or TRBD2 (5 bases each). This CDR3 has 16 residues. The germline V and J ends were trimmed by 0 bases and 2 bases, with 14 bases remaining between them. CDR1 ENHRY and CDR2 SYGVKD come from the germline V gene. The CDR3 DNA follows: TGTGCCATCAGTGAGTCGAGGGACCTCCCACCCTACGAGCAGTACTTC. This codes for CAISESRDLPPYEQYF.

J is TRBJ2-7 and V is TRBV9; D ambiguous. In germline, CDR1 is SGDLS, CDR2 YYNGEE. The V end lost 1 base, the J end lost 2 bases, and 10 bases lay between the germline ends. The CDR3 spans 14 residues. The CDR3 protein is CASSVTDFTYEQYF. The CDR3 DNA is TGTGCCAGCAGCGTAACGGATTTCACCTACGAGCAGTACTTC.

This clone turned up a few times. The rearrangement links TRBV27 to TRBJ2-1; 9 nucleotides align to TRBD2. Germline loops: CDR1 MNHEY, CDR2 SMNVEV (reference sequence). This CDR3 contains 17 residues. After removal of 2 bases from V and 7 bases from J, the junction contained 12 bases not matched to a gene. CDR3: CASSLQGGGGAWNEQFF. CDR3 bases: TGTGCCAGCAGTTTACAGGGCGGCGGGGGGGCGTGGAATGAGCAGTTCTTC.

This clone was seen more than once but under ten times. The rearrangement joins TRBV29-1 to TRBJ2-5; D call uncertain. Trimming cost V 3 bases and J 2 bases, with 10 bases left between them. The CDR3 has 13 amino acids. Germline CDR1 and CDR2: SQVTM and ANQGSEA. CDR3: CSVDRILQETQYF. The CDR3 DNA reads TGCAGCGTTGACAGGATCCTGCAAGAGACCCAGTACTTC.

Note on this clone: This same CDR3 is encoded by further DNA sequences in the sample. The V and J genes are TRBV29-1 and TRBJ1-1; D is unclear. Germline loops: CDR1 SQVTM, CDR2 ANQGSEA. The CDR3 runs 13 residues. Deletions cut 3 bases from V and 0 bases from J, with 8 bases between. The CDR3 spells CSVEGRLNTEAFF. The CDR3 region has the DNA TGCAGCGTTGAGGGCAGATTGAACACTGAAGCTTTCTTT.

The chain employs TRBV11-3 and TRBJ2-5; D gene uncertain. The CDR3 has 11 residues. V dropped 8 bases and J dropped 1 base, with 5 bases sitting between them. Germline V gives CDR1 SGHNT, CDR2 YENEEA. CDR3 region: CASALQETQYF. In DNA form, the CDR3 reads TGTGCCAGCGCACTCCAAGAGACCCAGTACTTC. Full variable domain (outside the CDR3, taken from reference TRBV11-3 and TRBJ2-5): EAGVVQSPRYKIIEKKQPVAFWCNPISGHNTLYWYLQNLGQGPELLIRYENEEAVDDSQLPKDRFSAERLKGVDSTLKIQPAELGDSAVYLCASALQETQYFGPGTRLLVL.

The chain combines TRBV29-1 with TRBJ2-2; possibly TRBD2 for D (6 bases). Trimming took off 6 bases at V and 8 bases at J, with 19 bases between the two ends. This CDR3 has 14 amino acids. The V gene's germline CDR1 is SQVTM and CDR2 ANQGSEA. The CDR3 region is CSVGLNSNRGELFF. The CDR3 nucleotides read TGCAGCGTGGGACTCAACAGTAACCGAGGGGAGCTGTTTTTT.

This clone has just a few counts. This chain links TRBV9 with TRBJ2-5; TRBD1 matches 7 bases. V trimming: 3 bases; J trimming: 5 bases; junction bases outside the gene matches: 7. Germline V gives CDR1 SGDLS, CDR2 YYNGEE. There are 14 residues in the CDR3. CDR3 coding DNA: TGTGCCAGCAGCGGACAGGGATGGTGGGAGACCCAGTACTTC. Translated: CASSGQGWWETQYF.

The chain combines TRBV30 with TRBJ1-3; D remains ambiguous. CDR3 length: 16 residues. V was cut by 0 bases and J by 0 bases, with 12 bases left in between. CDR1 and CDR2 from the germline V gene are GTSNPN and SVGIG (reference sequence). CDR3 amino acids: CAWSVPGSRSGNTIYF. The CDR3 coding sequence is TGTGCCTGGAGTGTACCGGGGAGCCGCTCTGGAAACACCATATATTTT.

This clone has more than one count but fewer than ten. The V and J genes are TRBV30 and TRBJ1-5; unclear D gene. V was clipped by 1 base and J by 9 bases, with 7 bases between them. CDR3 length: 11 amino acids. Germline V lookup: CDR1 GTSNPN, CDR2 SVGIG (reference sequence). CDR3 residues: CAWSADGPQHF. Here the CDR3 DNA reads TGTGCCTGGAGTGCTGACGGGCCCCAGCATTTT.

This clone has more than one count but fewer than ten. The V call is TRBV28, the J call TRBJ1-2; 8 nucleotides align to TRBD1. The V gene's germline CDR1 is MDHEN and CDR2 SYDVKM. The CDR3 is 14 amino acids. Trimming cost V 7 bases and J 4 bases; bases outside gene matches: 8. The CDR3 loop is CASTGRGRIYGYTF. The CDR3 coding sequence is TGTGCCAGCACGGGCAGGGGGCGAATCTATGGCTACACCTTC.

The V call is TRBV6-1, the J call TRBJ1-6; unclear D gene. The CDR3 is made up of 14 amino acids. Germline CDR1 MNHNS, CDR2 SASEGT. Trimming took off 2 bases at V and 6 bases at J, with 8 bases between the two ends. The CDR3 bases are TGTGCCAGCAGTGAATGGTACAGTAATTCACCCCTCCACTTT. The encoded protein is CASSEWYSNSPLHF.